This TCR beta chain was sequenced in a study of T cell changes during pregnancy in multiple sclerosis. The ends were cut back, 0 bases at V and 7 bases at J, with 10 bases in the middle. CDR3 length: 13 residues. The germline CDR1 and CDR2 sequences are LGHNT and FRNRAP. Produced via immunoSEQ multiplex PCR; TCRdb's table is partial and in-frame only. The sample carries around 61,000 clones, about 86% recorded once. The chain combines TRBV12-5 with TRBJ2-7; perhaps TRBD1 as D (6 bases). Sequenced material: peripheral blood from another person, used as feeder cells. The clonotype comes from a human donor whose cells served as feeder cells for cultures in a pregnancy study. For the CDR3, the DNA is TGTGCTAGTGGTTTGGTAATAGGGGGTGAGCAGTACTTC. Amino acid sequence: CASGLVIGGEQYF.